Below are 22 T cell receptor beta chains sequenced from a single sample in a study of cytomegalovirus exposure and HLA in healthy donors. PCR used 60 Vbeta primers and 13 Jbeta primers. Method: immunoSEQ multiplex PCR; TCRdb's copy keeps in-frame clones and lacks some. The sample consists of 95,000 to 150,000 clones, roughly four fifths of them appearing once. Material: PBMCs. The receptors shown here come from a woman aged 45-59 years in good health and CMV-seropositive.

J is TRBJ1-2 and V is TRBV11-2; TRBD1 aligns across 8 bases. The CDR3 contains 13 residues. CDR1 and CDR2 (germline): SGHAT, FQNNGV. The junction had 6 bases not matched to a gene; V was cut back by 5 bases and J by 7 bases. The CDR3 spells CASSIRGPVGYTF. CDR3 nucleotide sequence: TGTGCCAGCAGCATCAGGGGGCCAGTTGGCTACACCTTC.

The rearrangement uses TRBV9 and TRBJ1-1; perhaps TRBD1 as D (5 bases). The CDR3 runs to 15 residues. Germline values: CDR1 SGDLS, CDR2 YYNGEE. V shed 0 bases and J shed 4 bases, with 13 bases lying between them. The CDR3 nucleotides are TGTGCCAGCAGCGTAGTAGGGGCAGGGCTCACTGAAGCTTTCTTT. It specifies CASSVVGAGLTEAFF.

This clone was picked up one time. The genes are TRBV5-1 and TRBJ1-2; tentative D call: TRBD1 (6 bases). Trimming stripped 6 bases from V and 2 bases from J, with 11 bases between. This CDR3 has 13 residues. Per the germline V gene, CDR1 is SGHRS and CDR2 is YFSETQ. The CDR3 reads CASTLDRNYGYTF. CDR3 DNA sequence: TGCGCCAGCACCCTCGACAGGAACTATGGCTACACCTTC.

The count of this clone is one. The rearrangement links TRBV19 to TRBJ2-3; tentatively, D is TRBD1 (6 bases). The CDR3 sequence is 16 residues long. CDR1 and CDR2 from the germline V gene are LNHDA and SQIVND (reference sequence). V gave up 4 bases and J gave up 1 base, with 15 bases separating them. CDR3 in amino acids: CASSTVPDRRTDTQYF. The DNA for the CDR3 is TGTGCCAGTAGTACCGTTCCCGACAGGCGCACAGATACGCAGTATTTT. The full variable domain, rest sourced from reference TRBV19 and TRBJ2-3, is DGGITQSPKYLFRKEGQNVTLSCEQNLNHDAMYWYRQDPGQGLRLIYYSQIVNDFQKGDIAEGYSVSREKKESFPLTVTSAQKNPTAFYLCASSTVPDRRTDTQYFGPGTRLTVL.

This clone appeared a few times. This rearrangement joins TRBV7-9 to TRBJ2-5; a weak D match, TRBD2 (7 bases). The length of the CDR3 is 14 residues. Germline V gene data show CDR1 as SEHNR and CDR2 as FQNEAQ (reference sequence). V lost 5 bases and J lost 2, with 12 bases in between. This CDR3 reads CASSQGRGQETQYF. CDR3 in DNA: TGTGCCAGCAGCCAAGGGAGGGGGCAAGAGACCCAGTACTTC.

The chain couples TRBV10-3 to TRBJ2-3; 12 bases are a match to TRBD1. CDR1 is ENHRY and CDR2 is SYGVKD in the germline V gene. This CDR3 is 18 amino acids long. J gave up 2 bases and V 4 bases, and 10 bases lay outside the gene matches. The CDR3: CAISAGTGGWPPTDTQYF. CDR3 bases: TGTGCCATCAGTGCCGGGACAGGGGGCTGGCCCCCCACAGATACGCAGTATTTT.

This chain joins TRBV7-9 and TRBJ2-5; 10 nucleotides agree with TRBD1. CDR3 size: 16 residues. Losses at the gene ends were 2 bases for V and 11 bases for J; bases not matched to a gene: 14. Looked up from germline, CDR1 is SEHNR and CDR2 is FQNEAQ (reference sequence). The CDR3 sequence: CASSLSGTGASGEQYF. DNA of the CDR3: TGTGCCAGCAGCTTAAGTGGGACAGGGGCTTCGGGTGAGCAGTACTTC.

The chain is built from TRBV5-8 and TRBJ1-5, with D perhaps matching TRBD1 (6 bases). Trimming took 7 bases from V and 4 from J, leaving 12 bases between them. The CDR3 length is 13 residues. Germline-derived CDR1 and CDR2 are SGHTS and YDEGEE. CDR3 sequence: CASQDRRNQPQHF. For the CDR3, the DNA is TGTGCCAGCCAGGACAGAAGGAATCAGCCCCAGCATTTT.

The chain joins TRBV7-2 to TRBJ2-1; D is perhaps TRBD2 (6 bases). CDR3 length: 19 amino acids. CDR1 and CDR2 (germline): SGHTA, FQGNSA. Deletions cut 2 bases from V and 7 bases from J, with 27 bases between. CDR3 protein: CASSLKMGSGTQNYNEQFF. In DNA form, the CDR3 reads TGTGCCAGCAGCTTAAAAATGGGGTCCGGGACTCAAAACTATAATGAGCAGTTCTTC.

This chain uses TRBV7-8 with TRBJ2-3; 7 bases map to TRBD2. Trimming took 2 bases from V and 4 from J; bases not matched to a gene: 12. Germline-derived CDR1 and CDR2 are SGHVS and FQNEAQ. The CDR3 runs to 17 residues. The CDR3 loop reads CASSLRLSSGAADTQYF. In DNA form, the CDR3 reads TGTGCCAGCAGCTTACGGTTGTCGAGCGGGGCCGCAGATACGCAGTATTTT.

The chain recombines TRBV18 with TRBJ2-2; possibly TRBD1 for D (5 bases). This CDR3 is 16 amino acids long. V lost 0 bases, J lost 1 base, and 9 bases lay in between. Germline loops: CDR1 KGHSH, CDR2 LQKENI. CDR3 nucleotides: TGTGCCAGCTCACCACCCACAGGCCGGAACACCGGGGAGCTGTTTTTT. Translation: CASSPPTGRNTGELFF. The variable domain in full, completed from reference TRBV18 and TRBJ2-2, reads NAGVMQNPRHLVRRRGQEARLRCSPMKGHSHVYWYRQLPEEGLKFMVYLQKENIIDESGMPKERFSAEFPKEGPSILRIQQVVRGDSAAYFCASSPPTGRNTGELFFGEGSRLTVL.

The chain carries TRBV4-3 and TRBJ1-2, with 9 bases that match TRBD1. Per the germline V gene, CDR1 is LGHNA and CDR2 is YSLEER. The CDR3 is 15 amino acids. V shed 2 bases and J 5 bases; nucleotides not matched to a gene: 6. This chain's CDR3 is CASSQSTGGQYGYTF. The CDR3 DNA reads TGCGCCAGCAGCCAATCGACAGGGGGGCAGTATGGCTACACCTTC.

This clone occurred a few times. The chain links TRBV19 to TRBJ1-2; perhaps TRBD1 as D (6 bases). Germline-derived CDR1 and CDR2 are LNHDA and SQIVND (reference sequence). This CDR3 is 16 amino acids long. Between the trimmed V and J ends, which lost 3 bases and 0 bases, there was a span of 14 bases. The CDR3, as DNA: TGTGCCAGTAGTATGAGGACAGCAAGGGCTAACTATGGCTACACCTTC. It specifies CASSMRTARANYGYTF.

The V and J genes are TRBV12-5 and TRBJ2-1, with TRBD2 as a possible D gene (5 bases). Germline-derived CDR1 and CDR2 are LGHNT and FRNRAP. The V end was cut by 8 bases, the J end by 9 bases, with 20 bases between. This CDR3 has 14 amino acids. This chain's CDR3 is CASRPSPGLSEQFF. The CDR3 DNA reads TGTGCTAGTCGACCGTCCCCGGGGTTGAGTGAGCAGTTCTTC.

This chain connects TRBV6-5 to TRBJ1-1, with 12 bases aligning to TRBD1. Looked up from germline, CDR1 is MNHEY and CDR2 is SVGAGI. The CDR3 sequence is 15 residues long. Unmatched junction bases numbered 3, after V lost 7 bases and J lost 0 bases. The CDR3 is CASIGTGGVNTEAFF. The CDR3 bases are TGTGCCAGCATCGGGACAGGGGGCGTGAACACTGAAGCTTTCTTT.

The rearrangement links TRBV28 to TRBJ2-2, with 7 positions matching TRBD1. Looked up from germline, CDR1 is MDHEN and CDR2 is SYDVKM. The CDR3 is 15 residues long. V shed 5 bases, J shed 5 bases, and the junction held 8 bases outside the gene matches. CDR3 nucleotides: TGTGCCAGCAGTCCGGGACAGAGCATTACCGGGGAGCTGTTTTTT. Protein sequence: CASSPGQSITGELFF.

A single count supports this clone. This chain connects TRBV7-6 to TRBJ2-1; 7 bases are a match to TRBD1. This CDR3 has 16 residues. Germline CDR1 and CDR2: SGHVS and FNYEAQ. V trimming: 0 bases; J trimming: 5 bases; junction bases outside the gene matches: 7. CDR3 DNA: TGTGCCAGCAGCTTAGCGCAGCCGACAGGGAACAATGAGCAGTTCTTC. Encoded protein: CASSLAQPTGNNEQFF.

V usage is TRBV21-1 and J usage is TRBJ1-2. TRBV21-1 counts as a pseudogene. The CDR3 contains 16 residues. In DNA, the CDR3 is TGTGCCAGCAGCAAAGTAATAGCGGGGAATGGCTATGGCTACACCTTC. Amino acids: CASSKVIAGNGYGYTF.

In its sample, this clone was seen a few times. The gene calls are TRBV6-1 and TRBJ2-3, with D maybe TRBD1 (6 bases). Looked up from germline, CDR1 is MNHNS and CDR2 is SASEGT. This CDR3 contains 16 residues. V dropped 4 bases and J dropped 0 bases, with 14 bases sitting between them. CDR3 coding DNA: TGTGCCAGCAGTGTAAACAGGGACCACAGCACAGATACGCAGTATTTT. As protein: CASSVNRDHSTDTQYF.

The chain joins TRBV10-3 to TRBJ2-7; no reliable D call. There are 11 residues in the CDR3. Germline V gene lookup returns CDR1 ENHRY and CDR2 SYGVKD. Trimming removed 0 bases from V and 6 bases from J, with 3 bases in between. In DNA, the CDR3 is TGTGCCATCAGTGAGTCGGCCGAGCAGTACTTC. It specifies CAISESAEQYF.

On this clone: This same CDR3 is encoded by further DNA sequences in the sample. The V gene is TRBV11-3, the J gene TRBJ2-2; possibly TRBD1 for D (5 bases). The CDR3 sequence is 14 residues long. Trimming stripped 5 bases from V and 2 bases from J, with 9 bases between. Germline CDR1 SGHNT, CDR2 YENEEA. CDR3 in amino acids: CASSLRANTGELFF. DNA of the CDR3: TGTGCCAGCAGCCTCAGGGCAAACACCGGGGAGCTGTTTTTT.

V gene TRBV11-3 combines with J gene TRBJ2-1, with a weak D call TRBD1 (6 bases). The CDR3 is made up of 16 amino acids. CDR1 is SGHNT, CDR2 YENEEA, per germline. Trimming cost V 1 base and J 5 bases, with 15 bases left between them. The CDR3 reads CASSLGNRVSDNEQFF. The DNA for the CDR3 is TGTGCCAGCAGCTTAGGAAACAGGGTAAGCGACAATGAGCAGTTCTTC. Using reference TRBV11-3 and TRBJ2-1 for the parts outside the CDR3, the full variable domain is EAGVVQSPRYKIIEKKQPVAFWCNPISGHNTLYWYLQNLGQGPELLIRYENEEAVDDSQLPKDRFSAERLKGVDSTLKIQPAELGDSAVYLCASSLGNRVSDNEQFFGPGTRLTVL.